This T cell receptor (beta chain) stems from a study of blood T cell repertoires in COVID-19. The wider study: Sites in the United States, Italy and Spain provided acute and convalescent COVID-19 samples.

Those enrolled in Seattle joined during active infection and were followed longitudinally afterward. From germline, CDR1 is SNHLY and CDR2 FYNNEI. Germline trimming cut 5 bases from V and 6 bases from J; bases unmatched to any gene: 6. CDR3 length: 14 amino acids. As handled by the study authors: Amplification from reference gene primers served as the basis for estimated nucleated cell counts. Generated by immunoSEQ multiplex PCR, the TCRdb table keeps only in-frame clones and is missing some. V, J and clone size reflect that table, while D and trimming were determined from the DNA. In the table there are approximately 330,000 clones, 87% of which are singletons.

The chain joins TRBV2 to TRBJ1-1; 10 nucleotides agree with TRBD1. This receptor was taken from a man aged 25-45 years with COVID-19, enrolled during active disease. Input material: peripheral blood. The CDR3 region is CASSRDRGRAEAFF. DNA of the CDR3: TGTGCCAGCAGTAGGGACAGGGGACGGGCTGAAGCTTTCTTT.